These T cell receptor beta chains were read from a single sample in a study of CD8 T cells in Susac syndrome. TCRdb called the immunoSEQ multiplex PCR reads again in MiXCR, with one record for every CDR3 protein. This sample has around 280,000 distinct CDR3 sequences, with around 83% found just once. The sample consisted of CD8+ T cells from PBMCs. Receptors were obtained from a human donor with multiple sclerosis. The CDR3 runs from the conserved cysteine through the conserved F or W. Fields, in order: clone size, D gene, V gene, J gene, CDR3 protein, CDR3 DNA. A D gene is named only where the DNA matches it firmly. Size is omitted from some rows. Given values are once, few, many or a class for expanded clones.

.	TRBD1	TRBV7-9	TRBJ2-5	CASSLSRGQVRTQYF	TGTGCCAGCAGCTTATCCAGAGGACAGGTTCGGACCCAGTACTTC
.	TRBD2	TRBV7-3	TRBJ2-3	CASSPRLAGRNTDTQYF	TGTGCCAGCAGCCCCAGACTAGCGGGGAGGAACACAGATACGCAGTATTTT
.	.	TRBV7-9	TRBJ1-2	CASSLDGRGYTF	TGTGCCAGCAGCTTAGATGGGCGAGGCTACACCTTC
.	TRBD1	TRBV7-9	TRBJ2-5	CASSLVTGQGKETQYF	TGTGCCAGCAGCTTAGTGACCGGACAGGGGAAAGAGACCCAGTACTTC
few	.	TRBV6-1	TRBJ2-7	CASSGQNWGYEQYF	TGTGCCAGCAGTGGGCAGAATTGGGGCTACGAGCAGTACTTC
.	.	TRBV27	TRBJ2-2	CASSLLTTLGELFF	TGTGCCAGCAGTTTATTGACGACACTCGGGGAGCTGTTTTTT
.	.	TRBV5-1	TRBJ2-2	CASSLRGQDTGELFF	TGCGCCAGCAGCTTAAGGGGCCAGGACACCGGGGAGCTGTTTTTT
.	TRBD1	TRBV9	TRBJ1-1	CASSVDSGQMNTEAFF	TGTGCCAGCAGCGTAGATTCGGGACAGATGAACACTGAAGCTTTCTTT
few	.	TRBV23-1	TRBJ2-1	CASSRTFLPPSPYNEQFF	TGCGCCAGCAGTCGAACCTTCTTGCCGCCCTCCCCCTACAATGAGCAGTTCTTC
.	.	TRBV28	TRBJ1-1	CASSPRQSGRLITEAFF	TGTGCCAGCAGCCCCCGACAGTCCGGAAGACTTATCACTGAAGCTTTCTTT
once	TRBD2	TRBV28	TRBJ2-1	CASSQIAGGGEQFF	TGTGCCAGCAGCCAGATAGCGGGAGGTGGAGAGCAGTTCTTC
.	TRBD2	TRBV19	TRBJ2-5	CASSAWEGETQYF	TGTGCCAGTAGTGCCTGGGAGGGAGAGACCCAGTACTTC
.	.	TRBV19	TRBJ1-4	CASKARRDNEKLFF	TGTGCCAGTAAGGCTCGTCGTGATAATGAAAAACTGTTTTTT
.	.	TRBV5-6	TRBJ2-3	CASSSMLGDTQYF	TGTGCCAGCAGCTCGATGTTGGGCGATACGCAGTATTTT
.	.	TRBV5-6	TRBJ1-1	CASSLVEHTEAFF	TGTGCCAGCAGCTTGGTGGAGCACACTGAAGCTTTCTTT
.	.	TRBV15	TRBJ2-3	CATSGSRTDTQYF	TGTGCCACCAGCGGGTCTAGAACAGATACGCAGTATTTT
.	.	TRBV2	TRBJ2-2	CASSGDPTGEGETGELFF	TGTGCCAGCAGTGGGGACCCAACAGGGGAGGGGGAAACCGGGGAGCTGTTTTTT
few	.	TRBV6-6	TRBJ1-1	CASSYSSESTEAFF	TGTGCCAGCAGTTACTCCTCTGAGAGCACTGAAGCTTTCTTT
.	TRBD2	TRBV4-1	TRBJ2-6	CASSHGWTSGSFAGANVLTF	TGCGCCAGCAGCCATGGTTGGACTAGCGGGAGTTTCGCTGGGGCCAACGTCCTGACTTTC
.	TRBD1	TRBV27	TRBJ2-1	CASWTGYVNEQFF	TGTGCCAGCTGGACAGGGTATGTGAATGAGCAGTTCTTC
once	.	TRBV27	TRBJ1-1	CASSPGRRNTEAFF	TGTGCCAGCAGTCCAGGACGGAGGAACACTGAAGCTTTCTTT
few	.	TRBV6-1	TRBJ1-5	CASTVVARANQPQHF	TGTGCCAGCACAGTGGTTGCCCGGGCGAATCAGCCCCAGCATTTT
.	TRBD1	TRBV29-1	TRBJ2-1	CSVEDPGQGNNEQFF	TGCAGCGTTGAAGATCCGGGACAGGGAAACAATGAGCAGTTCTTC
.	.	TRBV7-9	TRBJ2-6	CASSPDSSRANVLTF	TGTGCCAGCAGCCCGGACAGCTCGCGGGCCAACGTCCTGACTTTC
.	TRBD2	TRBV2	TRBJ2-3	CASSDRSGRAQDTQYF	TGTGCCAGCAGTGATAGAAGCGGGAGGGCACAGGATACGCAGTATTTT
.	.	TRBV27	TRBJ2-3	CASSWARSTDTQYF	TGTGCCAGCAGCTGGGCCCGGAGCACAGATACGCAGTATTTT
.	.	TRBV7-9	TRBJ2-3	CASTTNVQEYF	TGTGCCAGCACCACGAACGTTCAGGAGTATTTT
.	.	TRBV27	TRBJ2-1	CASTTTRAEANNEQFF	TGTGCCAGCACAACGACCCGGGCGGAGGCGAACAATGAGCAGTTCTTC
.	TRBD1	TRBV11-2	TRBJ1-1	CASSDGTGGIWGTEAFF	TGTGCCAGCAGCGACGGGACAGGGGGGATTTGGGGCACTGAAGCTTTCTTT
once	.	TRBV15	TRBJ2-7	CATGTGEGREQYF	TGTGCCACCGGGACGGGAGAGGGCAGGGAGCAGTACTTC
.	.	TRBV29-1	TRBJ2-5	CSVHREQETQYF	TGCAGCGTTCACAGAGAACAAGAGACCCAGTACTTC
.	.	TRBV28	TRBJ1-1	CASSEQGENTEAFF	TGTGCCAGCAGTGAACAGGGTGAGAACACTGAAGCTTTCTTT
.	.	TRBV12-5	TRBJ2-7	CASGLPQRPYEQYF	TGTGCTAGTGGTTTGCCCCAAAGGCCCTACGAGCAGTACTTC
.	TRBD1	TRBV9	TRBJ1-1	CASSRTGDLTEAFF	TGTGCCAGCAGCAGGACAGGGGACCTCACTGAAGCTTTCTTT
.	.	TRBV24-1	TRBJ2-1	CATSDLNNEQFF	TGTGCCACCAGTGATTTAAACAATGAGCAGTTCTTC
.	.	TRBV30	TRBJ2-2	CAWSWGRNTGELFF	TGTGCCTGGAGTTGGGGCAGAAACACCGGGGAGCTGTTTTTT
.	.	TRBV29-1	TRBJ2-2	CSVEVGGGELFF	TGCAGCGTTGAGGTGGGCGGCGGGGAGCTGTTTTTT
.	.	TRBV6-5	TRBJ2-1	CASSYSASSYNEQFF	TGTGCCAGCAGTTACTCAGCGAGCTCCTACAATGAGCAGTTCTTC
once	.	TRBV7-2	TRBJ2-5	CASSLAAAGETQYF	TGTGCCAGCAGCTTAGCGGCGGCGGGAGAGACCCAGTACTTC
once	TRBD2	TRBV4-2	TRBJ2-1	CASSHLQGAGEGNEQFF	TGTGCCAGCAGCCACCTCCAGGGAGCGGGAGAGGGAAATGAGCAGTTCTTC
.	.	TRBV12-3/TRBV12-4	TRBJ2-5	CASSLEPGYFGETQYF	TGTGCCAGCAGTTTAGAGCCCGGATACTTCGGGGAGACCCAGTACTTC
.	.	TRBV20-1	TRBJ2-5	CSARDLGSSTATQYF	TGCAGTGCTAGAGATTTGGGTAGCTCCACCGCGACCCAGTACTTC
.	.	TRBV29-1	TRBJ2-7	CSVGSGSSYEQYF	TGCAGCGTTGGGTCGGGGTCCTCCTACGAGCAGTACTTC
few	.	TRBV7-9	TRBJ1-1	CASSYDRLEAFF	TGTGCCAGCAGCTACGACAGGCTTGAAGCTTTCTTT
.	.	TRBV27	TRBJ2-5	CASSLRPIRGGETQYF	TGTGCCAGCAGTTTACGACCGATTAGGGGGGGCGAGACCCAGTACTTC